This paragraph covers one T cell receptor beta chain sequence. The CDR3 is 14 amino acids. V dropped 0 bases and J dropped 1 base, with 6 bases sitting between them. Germline CDR1 and CDR2: LGHDT and YNNKEL (reference sequence). Method: immunoSEQ multiplex PCR; TCRdb's copy keeps in-frame clones and lacks some. The sample yields approximately 13,000 clones, less than 85% seen once. This specimen comes from a study of blood T cell repertoires in COVID-19. Study background: Both acute and convalescent COVID-19 samples were obtained from the United States, Italy and Spain. T cells, B-cell-depleted T cells, or PBMCs provided the cDNA or gDNA that served as material.

The clonotype originates from a man aged 35-49 years with active or convalescent COVID-19. Source material: peripheral blood. This chain connects TRBV3-1 (or the pseudogene TRBV3-2) to TRBJ1-2; D might be TRBD1 (6 bases). The CDR3 spells CASSQEDSNYGYTF. The DNA for the CDR3 is TGTGCCAGCAGCCAAGAGGACAGTAACTATGGCTACACCTTC.